The 14 T cell receptor beta chains in this list originate from one sample, sequenced in a study of T-cell memory formation after mild COVID-19. A single record per CDR3 protein comes from TCRdb applying MiXCR to the 5' RACE reads. In the table there are about 340,000 distinct CDR3 sequences, under 15% of which are singletons. The material sequenced was PBMCs or a T cell subset sorted from them (not recorded which). Receptors originate from a man younger than 35 who had mild COVID-19 (a few samples of this study predate the infection). Cell type and time point are not known.

Ten or more counts support this clonotype. The chain is built from TRBV5-1 and TRBJ2-3; no definite D call. The CDR3 consists of 14 residues. Germline values: CDR1 SGHRS, CDR2 YFSETQ. V was clipped by 0 bases and J by 1 base, with 6 bases between them. The CDR3 here is CASSLDSGTDTQYF. Here the CDR3 DNA reads TGCGCCAGCAGCTTGGACAGTGGCACAGATACGCAGTATTTT.

The sample holds a few counts of this clonotype. V usage is TRBV24-1 and J usage is TRBJ1-1; no reliable D call. The germline CDR1 and CDR2 sequences are KGHDR and SFDVKD. V was pared by 4 bases and J by 2 bases, with 4 bases between. The CDR3 contains 12 residues. CDR3 loop: CATSDPNTEAFF. CDR3 nucleotide sequence: TGTGCCACCAGTGACCCTAACACTGAAGCTTTCTTT.

The gene calls are TRBV6-5 and TRBJ2-1, with 7 positions matching TRBD2. This CDR3 is 16 amino acids long. V lost 6 bases and J lost 3; bases outside the gene matches: 11. Looked up from germline, CDR1 is MNHEY and CDR2 is SVGAGI. The CDR3 loop reads CASSSNRDYVYNEQFF. As DNA, the CDR3 is TGTGCCAGCAGCAGTAACCGGGACTACGTCTACAATGAGCAGTTCTTC.

The chain employs TRBV12-3 or TRBV12-4 and TRBJ2-3; 14 bases match TRBD2. The CDR3 is 17 amino acids. The junction had 8 bases not matched to a gene; V was cut back by 5 bases and J by 4 bases. CDR3 in amino acids: CASSLGLAGGGSDTQYF. The CDR3 DNA is TGTGCCAGCAGTCTTGGACTAGCGGGGGGTGGGTCAGATACGCAGTATTTT.

This clonotype showed up many times. This chain uses TRBV5-1 with TRBJ1-1, with D perhaps TRBD1 (6 bases). This CDR3 has 14 residues. Germline V gives CDR1 SGHRS, CDR2 YFSETQ. V lost 4 bases to trimming and J lost 7 bases, with 17 bases between them. The CDR3 sequence: CASSRQQGWGEAFF. CDR3 sequence (DNA): TGCGCCAGCAGCCGACAGCAGGGGTGGGGTGAAGCTTTCTTT.

This clonotype was seen a handful of times. The V and J genes are TRBV10-3 and TRBJ1-1, with TRBD1 identical over 7 bases. The V segment lost 5 bases and the J segment 4 bases; nucleotides outside the gene matches: 7. This CDR3 is 14 amino acids long. Germline V lookup: CDR1 ENHRY, CDR2 SYGVKD. As DNA, the CDR3 is TGTGCCATCAGTAAGAGTGCAGGGGGCACTGAAGCTTTCTTT. This sequence encodes CAISKSAGGTEAFF.

This clonotype came up many times. V gene TRBV19 combines with J gene TRBJ2-7; D perhaps matches TRBD2 (6 bases). Trimming took 9 bases from V and 5 from J, leaving 11 bases between them. Per germline, CDR1 LNHDA and CDR2 SQIVND (reference sequence). The CDR3 has 11 residues. CDR3: CASIGGNEQYF. CDR3 coding DNA: TGTGCCAGCATTGGAGGGAACGAGCAGTACTTC.

This clonotype was counted only a few times. J is TRBJ1-6 and V is TRBV12-3 or TRBV12-4; D is uncertain. CDR3 length: 13 residues. V was trimmed by 3 bases and J by 10 bases, leaving 10 bases between them. CDR3: CASSFRKGSPLHF. As DNA, the CDR3 is TGTGCCAGCAGTTTTAGGAAGGGCTCACCCCTCCACTTT.

This clonotype was found a few times. This chain joins TRBV7-2 and TRBJ1-3; D gene unclear. The CDR3 contains 13 residues. Trimming took off 8 bases at V and 2 bases at J, with 10 bases between the two ends. Per germline, CDR1 SGHTA and CDR2 FQGNSA. The CDR3 nucleotides read TGTGCCAGCGAGCGTGAAGCTGGAAACACCATATATTTT. Amino acids: CASEREAGNTIYF.

This clonotype has only a few counts. The V and J genes are TRBV6-1 and TRBJ1-2, with no clear D. The CDR3 length is 15 residues. Germline CDR1 is MNHNS and CDR2 is SASEGT. Trimming pared 5 bases from V and 6 bases from J, leaving 19 bases between. CDR3 amino acids: CASSSRVGLSDGYTF. In nucleotides, the CDR3 is TGTGCCAGCAGTTCCCGAGTAGGGCTATCTGATGGCTACACCTTC.

This rearrangement joins TRBV10-3 to TRBJ1-2; the D is unclear. Germline CDR1 reads ENHRY; CDR2 reads SYGVKD. This CDR3 has 14 residues. Between the trimmed V and J ends, which lost 4 bases and 5 bases, there was a span of 14 bases. CDR3 coding DNA: TGTGCCATCAGTGTACTAGGAGGGATTTATGGCTACACCTTC. Translated: CAISVLGGIYGYTF.

This clonotype was observed at least ten times. The chain links TRBV12-3 or TRBV12-4 to TRBJ2-7; possibly TRBD2 for D (5 bases). The CDR3 is made up of 11 amino acids. V lost 7 bases and J lost 3, with 7 bases in between. CDR3 coding DNA: TGTGCCAGCACCCGGGGCTACGAGCAGTACTTC. Its protein product is CASTRGYEQYF.

At least ten counts were recorded for this clonotype. The chain couples TRBV4-3 to TRBJ2-5; the match to TRBD2 covers 9 bases. Germline V gene sequence: CDR1 LGHNA, CDR2 YSLEER. With V trimmed by 3 bases and J by 4 bases, 12 bases remained unmatched. This CDR3 is 17 amino acids long. In nucleotides, the CDR3 is TGCGCCAGCAGCCACCTCAACGAAGCGGGGGGAGTAGAGACCCAGTACTTC. This encodes CASSHLNEAGGVETQYF.

This chain links TRBV4-2 with TRBJ1-3; a possible D gene is TRBD1 (5 bases). V was shortened by 0 bases and J by 5 bases, with 14 bases between the two germline ends. The germline V gene has CDR1 LGHNA and CDR2 YNFKEQ. This CDR3 has 16 residues. This CDR3 is CASSQELGRGRNTIYF. CDR3 DNA sequence: TGTGCCAGCAGCCAAGAGCTTGGGAGGGGTAGAAACACCATATATTTT.